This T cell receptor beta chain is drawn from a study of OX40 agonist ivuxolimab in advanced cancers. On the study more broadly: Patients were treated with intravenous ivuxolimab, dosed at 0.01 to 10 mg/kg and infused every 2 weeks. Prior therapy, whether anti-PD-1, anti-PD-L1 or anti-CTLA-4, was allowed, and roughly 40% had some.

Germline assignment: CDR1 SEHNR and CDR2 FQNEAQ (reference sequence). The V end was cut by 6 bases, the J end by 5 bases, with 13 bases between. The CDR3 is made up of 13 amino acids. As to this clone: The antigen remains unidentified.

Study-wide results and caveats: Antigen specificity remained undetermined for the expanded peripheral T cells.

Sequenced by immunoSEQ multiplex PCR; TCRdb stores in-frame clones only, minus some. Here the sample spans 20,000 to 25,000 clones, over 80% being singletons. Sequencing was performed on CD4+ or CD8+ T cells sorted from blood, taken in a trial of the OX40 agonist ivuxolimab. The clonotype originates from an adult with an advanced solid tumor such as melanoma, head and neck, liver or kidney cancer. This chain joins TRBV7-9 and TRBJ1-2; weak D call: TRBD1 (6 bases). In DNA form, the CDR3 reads TGTGCCAGCAGTCCGGGACAAACGTATGGCTACACCTTC. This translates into CASSPGQTYGYTF.